The entry that follows covers one T cell receptor beta chain sequence. The data originate from a study of blood T cells in healthy people across ages. The use of a sample-barcoded 5' primer and a J-beta primer mix characterized a second PCR of about 7 to 12 cycles. TCRdb redid the calling of the 5' RACE reads with MiXCR, one entry per CDR3 protein. The sample holds more than 500,000 distinct CDR3 sequences, 25% to 30% seen once. The germline V and J ends were trimmed by 3 bases and 8 bases, with 11 bases remaining between them. This CDR3 has 14 amino acids. Every donor provided approximately 10 milliliters of peripheral blood.

The chain has TRBV12-3 or TRBV12-4 and TRBJ2-6, with D possibly matching TRBD2 (7 bases). This receptor was identified in a woman in her 70s in good health. Sequencing was done on a sample of blood. DNA for the CDR3: TGTGCCAGCAGTTTCGGGGGGCAATCCAACGTCCTGACTTTC. The encoded protein is CASSFGGQSNVLTF.